This entry lists 23 T cell receptor beta chains sequenced from one sample in a study of blood T cells in healthy people across ages. A second PCR of roughly 7 to 11 cycles used a sample-barcoded 5' primer and a J-beta primer mix. TCRdb used MiXCR to reprocess the 5' RACE reads, holding one entry per CDR3 protein. The sample lists roughly 1 million distinct CDR3 sequences, about 23% occurring once. This sample also belongs to another study, concerning T cells of mothers and their children.

The sample taken for sequencing was blood. The source of these receptors is a girl aged 2-10 years in good health.

This clonotype was seen only a few times. The rearrangement uses TRBV20-1 and TRBJ2-1, with D uncertain. Trimming took off 2 bases at V and 4 bases at J, with 18 bases between the two ends. This CDR3 is 16 amino acids long. Germline CDR1 DFQATT, CDR2 SNEGSKA (reference sequence). The chain's CDR3 is CSARSSLDVTYNEQFF. In DNA, the CDR3 is TGCAGTGCTAGATCATCCCTGGATGTAACTTACAATGAGCAGTTCTTC.

This clonotype was detected a few times. The V call is TRBV24-1, the J call TRBJ1-2, with D possibly matching TRBD1 (5 bases). The germline CDR1 and CDR2 sequences are KGHDR and SFDVKD. There are 14 residues in the CDR3. V was pared by 2 bases and J by 4 bases, with 10 bases between. CDR3 sequence: CATSDSGTVYGYTF. The CDR3 DNA is TGTGCCACCAGTGATTCCGGGACGGTCTATGGCTACACCTTC.

The table lists this clonotype with a few counts. The gene calls are TRBV29-1 and TRBJ1-2; 7 positions agree with TRBD1. The CDR3 loop spans 14 amino acids. Germline V gives CDR1 SQVTM, CDR2 ANQGSEA. V gave up 4 bases and J gave up 4 bases; unmatched junction bases: 9. Written as DNA, the CDR3 is TGCAGCGTTGCAAAGGGACAGACTGTCTATGGCTACACCTTC. Its protein is CSVAKGQTVYGYTF.

The chain joins TRBV7-2 to TRBJ2-1; 9 nucleotides match TRBD2. The CDR3 loop spans 16 amino acids. V shed 4 bases, J shed 8 bases, and the junction held 12 bases outside the gene matches. Germline V gene lookup returns CDR1 SGHTA and CDR2 FQGNSA. This chain's CDR3 is CASSSNSGGWIDEQFF. The CDR3, as DNA: TGTGCCAGCAGCTCAAATAGCGGGGGTTGGATCGATGAGCAGTTCTTC.

The chain has TRBV28 and TRBJ2-7; TRBD2 agrees at 11 bases. In germline, CDR1 is MDHEN, CDR2 SYDVKM. The CDR3 runs to 18 residues. Germline trimming cut 4 bases from V and 2 bases from J; bases unmatched to any gene: 13. CDR3 nucleotide sequence: TGTGCCAGCAGTTCCTCCAGCTTAGCGGGAGGGTTTCCCTACGAGCAGTACTTC. Its translation: CASSSSSLAGGFPYEQYF. Combining the CDR3 with reference TRBV28 and TRBJ2-7 gives the whole variable domain DVKVTQSSRYLVKRTGEKVFLECVQDMDHENMFWYRQDPGLGLRLIYFSYDVKMKEKGDIPEGYSVSREKKERFSLILESASTNQTSMYLCASSSSSLAGGFPYEQYFGPGTRLTVT.

Details on this clonotype: An end of the junction does not agree with germline; a read error may underlie this. This chain's CDR3 is CARSLVVLATQETQYF. CDR3 coding DNA: TGCGCCCGCAGCTTGGTGGTTTTGGCAACCCAAGAGACCCAGTACTTC. The V and J genes are TRBV5-1 and TRBJ2-5; D is unclear. Germline V gene lookup returns CDR1 SGHRS and CDR2 YFSETQ. The CDR3 spans 16 residues.

The J gene is TRBJ2-7, the V gene TRBV27, with D unresolved. The CDR3 has 17 residues. From germline, CDR1 is MNHEY and CDR2 SMNVEV (reference sequence). The V end lost 7 bases, the J end lost 2 bases, and 24 bases lay between the germline ends. The CDR3 loop reads CASKAQPVGIFAYEQYF. CDR3 in DNA: TGTGCCAGCAAGGCACAACCAGTAGGGATTTTCGCCTACGAGCAGTACTTC.

The chain recombines TRBV24-1 with TRBJ2-1; 7 bases line up with TRBD1. From germline, CDR1 is KGHDR and CDR2 SFDVKD. The V segment lost 2 bases and the J segment 3 bases; nucleotides outside the gene matches: 12. The CDR3 length is 18 residues. Here the CDR3 reads CATSDSVQGDLHYNEQFF. DNA of the CDR3: TGTGCCACCAGTGATTCCGTTCAGGGGGACCTGCACTACAATGAGCAGTTCTTC.

This chain links TRBV7-9 with TRBJ2-7; 8 bases align to TRBD1. The V and J ends lost 3 bases and 5 bases, in that order; junction bases with no gene match: 12. The CDR3 runs 16 residues. The V gene's germline CDR1 is SEHNR and CDR2 FQNEAQ (reference sequence). The CDR3 is CASSFSVGTGRNEQYF. Here the CDR3 DNA reads TGTGCCAGCAGCTTTTCGGTGGGGACAGGACGAAACGAGCAGTACTTC.

The chain combines TRBV29-1 with TRBJ1-1; D uncertain. CDR1 SQVTM and CDR2 ANQGSEA come from the germline V gene. CDR3 size: 13 residues. V dropped 5 bases and J dropped 0 bases, with 10 bases sitting between them. The CDR3 is CSVLTGMNTEAFF. DNA for the CDR3: TGCAGCGTTCTGACCGGCATGAACACTGAAGCTTTCTTT.

This chain uses TRBV7-3 with TRBJ2-7, with a weak D call TRBD2 (6 bases). CDR1 and CDR2 (germline): SGHTA, FQGTGA. The CDR3 has 18 residues. V was shortened by 2 bases and J by 0 bases, with 20 bases between the two germline ends. As DNA, the CDR3 is TGTGCCAGCAGCTTAGCGGGGCCTCAAGACACGAGCTCCTACGAGCAGTACTTC. Translated: CASSLAGPQDTSSYEQYF.

This clonotype was counted a few times. The gene calls are TRBV7-9 and TRBJ1-2, with D unclear. Germline CDR1 SEHNR, CDR2 FQNEAQ (reference sequence). V was trimmed by 2 bases and J by 3 bases, leaving 10 bases between them. This CDR3 has 14 amino acids. The CDR3 bases are TGTGCCAGCAGCTTATCAGAAGTTTACTATGGCTACACCTTC. It translates to CASSLSEVYYGYTF.

The V gene is TRBV29-1, the J gene TRBJ2-3; 10 nucleotides line up with TRBD2. J gave up 4 bases and V 4 bases, and 8 bases lay outside the gene matches. This CDR3 comprises 15 residues. Germline V CDR1 and CDR2: SQVTM, ANQGSEA. As DNA, the CDR3 is TGCAGCGTTGGGGAGCGGGAGGGCCCGGCAGATACGCAGTATTTT. This gives the protein CSVGEREGPADTQYF.

With regard to this clonotype: An end of the junction differs from the germline gene, which may be a read error. V is TRBV29-1 and J is TRBJ2-7; a possible D gene is TRBD1 (6 bases). This CDR3 is 11 amino acids long. Germline CDR1 SQVTM, CDR2 ANQGSEA. The CDR3: CSVDIYRERYF. CDR3 bases: TGCAGCGTCGACATATACAGGGAGCGGTACTTC.

V gene TRBV7-2 combines with J gene TRBJ2-5, with D possibly being TRBD1 (6 bases). The V gene's germline CDR1 is SGHTA and CDR2 FQGNSA. The CDR3 spans 15 residues. Trimming shortened V by 5 bases and J by 5 bases, and 18 bases separated the two germline ends. The DNA for the CDR3 is TGTGCCAGCAGCCCGATTAGGGGGTCTCAGGAGACCCAGTACTTC. This sequence encodes CASSPIRGSQETQYF.

This rearrangement joins TRBV27 to TRBJ2-2; D unresolved. CDR3 length: 14 residues. The germline V and J ends were trimmed by 0 bases and 3 bases, with 5 bases remaining between them. The germline CDR1 and CDR2 sequences are MNHEY and SMNVEV (reference sequence). CDR3 sequence: CASSLSGYTGELFF. CDR3 coding DNA: TGTGCCAGCAGTTTATCGGGTTACACCGGGGAGCTGTTTTTT.

The genes are TRBV7-9 and TRBJ2-5; D tentatively reads TRBD1 or TRBD2 (6 bases each). The better agreement between TRBJ2-7 and the DNA end casts doubt on the J call. The CDR3 spans 18 residues. Germline V gene data show CDR1 as SEHNR and CDR2 as FQNEAQ (reference sequence). The CDR3 coding sequence is TGTGCCAGCAACCCGTCTGGGGGGCAGGGTGGCCCCTCTTACGAGCAGTACTTC. This sequence encodes CASNPSGGQGGPSYEQYF.

The V gene is TRBV4-1, the J gene TRBJ2-5, with 9 bases aligning to TRBD2. The J call could be wrong; TRBJ2-7 is a better fit for the DNA end. This CDR3 comprises 15 residues. Germline CDR1 and CDR2: MGHRA and YSYEKL. The CDR3 spells CASSQLAGVPYEQYF. The CDR3, as DNA: TGCGCCAGCAGCCAATTAGCGGGGGTTCCCTACGAGCAGTACTTC.

Only a few counts were recorded for this clonotype. This chain links TRBV20-1 with TRBJ2-5; TRBD2 matches 13 bases. The CDR3 covers 14 residues. The V segment lost 6 bases and the J segment 11 bases; nucleotides outside the gene matches: 12. In germline, CDR1 is DFQATT, CDR2 SNEGSKA (reference sequence). This CDR3 is CSATRTSGSGEQYF. CDR3 DNA: TGCAGTGCAACTCGGACTAGCGGGAGTGGAGAGCAGTACTTC.

This chain connects TRBV7-9 to TRBJ2-1; 9 bases are shared with TRBD2. The DNA end lines up better with TRBJ2-5; the J call may be wrong. The CDR3 has 16 residues. Germline values: CDR1 SEHNR, CDR2 FQNEAQ (reference sequence). The CDR3 loop is CASSFPSGKTLETQYF. The CDR3 coding sequence is TGTGCCAGCAGCTTCCCTAGCGGGAAGACCTTGGAGACCCAGTACTTC.

This clonotype was seen a few times. This chain joins TRBV28 and TRBJ2-7, with 9 bases that match TRBD2. Looked up from germline, CDR1 is MDHEN and CDR2 is SYDVKM. The CDR3 length is 14 residues. J gave up 5 bases and V 4 bases, and 6 bases lay outside the gene matches. As DNA, the CDR3 is TGTGCCAGCAGTTCTCGGCGGGAGGGCAACGAGCAGTACTTC. Translation: CASSSRREGNEQYF.

V is TRBV12-3 or TRBV12-4 and J is TRBJ1-3; D perhaps matches TRBD1 (5 bases). The germline V and J ends were trimmed by 6 bases and 0 bases, with 12 bases remaining between them. The CDR3 spans 15 residues. The CDR3, as DNA: TGTGCCAGCAGCTCCAAGGGGTACTCTGGAAACACCATATATTTT. This encodes CASSSKGYSGNTIYF.

The V and J genes are TRBV5-1 and TRBJ2-3; TRBD2 agrees at 12 bases. Germline assignment: CDR1 SGHRS and CDR2 YFSETQ. J lost 5 bases, V lost 3 bases, and 10 bases had no gene match. This CDR3 comprises 17 residues. The CDR3 nucleotides read TGCGCCAGCAGCTCCCGACTAGCGGGGGTAACGGGAGATACGCAGTATTTT. This encodes CASSSRLAGVTGDTQYF.